This T cell receptor beta chain stems from a study of memory CD4+ T cells and cytomegalovirus serostatus (dated by TCRdb to 2018 to 2020). With respect to the entire study: The cohort comprised about 33 healthy Belgian adults, 9 CMV seropositive and roughly 25 CMV seronegative. CD4+ memory TCRbeta repertoires of a Belgian cohort with known cytomegalovirus serostatus were sequenced in order to replicate a published TCR-based CMV serostatus classifier. Broader findings and caveats from the paper: The original-framework classifier achieved a median bootstrapped AUC of almost 0.97 with a 95% CI of 0.76-1.00 on the Belgian cohort. Unlike the original study, which covered naive and memory CD4+ and CD8+ populations, the Belgian study sequenced only CD4+CD45RO+ memory cells. Among the 150 to 200 previously reported CMV-associated TCRbeta sequences, about 71 showed up in the CD4+ memory repertoires, with each one found in between one and five individuals. The results were interpreted as suggesting that the CMV-associated TCR signature is mostly present in the CD4+ memory repertoire. For predicting CMV serostatus, the median bootstrapped AUC was roughly 0.95 using the original framework and around 0.9 using a US-trained random forest.

In the case of this clone: Its antigen is still unknown. No quality values exist for individual bases; no much larger clone is one base distant.

A distance of 20 bases separates the germline ends of V and J, which lose 5 bases and 8 bases respectively. Sequences MNHEY (CDR1) and SMNVEV (CDR2) are obtained from the germline V gene (reference sequence). The CDR3 measures 15 amino acids from cysteine to phenylalanine. The read is trimmed to its CDR3 DNA, 45 bases read in frame from base 1. The Quick-DNA Microprep Kit was used to extract genomic DNA from the sorted cells. TCRbeta DNA was amplified with the immunoSEQ hsTCRbeta kit following the manufacturer's protocol. An Illumina MiSeq instrument was used to sequence the TCRbeta libraries. From the authors' description of their analysis: Once out-of-frame sequences had been removed, 2,200,000 or so distinct TCRbeta sequences were left, which works out to an average of approximately 63,000 per individual. Each individual was scored using the number of some 150 previously reported CMV-associated TCRbeta sequences that the individual carried and the total number of productive distinct TCRbeta sequences. A beta-binomial model was reimplemented in Python, and scikit-learn random forests with default parameters were trained on data from the US cohort. Classifier performance on the Belgian cohort was reported as the median AUC with percentile confidence intervals calculated over 10,000 bootstrap iterations. The source is immuneACCESS, and TCRdb retained only in-frame sequences with V and J called. Part of the clones is not carried over; for the studies checked, unresolved V genes explain less than half of this, and the remainder is unexplained. V and J calls and clone size are given by that table; D and trimming were obtained from the DNA. The sample table contains about 82,000 clones; only one count was recorded for more than 70% of them. The top ten hold around 0.73% of the sample.

Single viable CD3+CD4+CD8-CD45RO+ cells were sorted as memory CD4+ T cells on a FACSAria II. CMV serostatus was determined with a Roche Elecsys assay detecting serum IgG against CMV pp150, pp28, p38 and p52. Following thawing, total CD4+ T cells were enriched through positive selection using CD4 magnetic microbeads. Samples originated from another study that specifically interrogated the CD4+ T cell memory repertoire. Peripheral blood mononuclear cells were isolated and cryopreserved according to standard operating procedures, and serum was kept at -80 degrees C. The staining relied on CD3-PerCP (BW264/56), CD4-APC (RPA-T4), CD45RO-PE (UCHT1) and CD8-Pacific Orange (3B5) antibodies, and Sytox blue was used to exclude non-viable cells.

The receptor chain draws on TRBV27 and TRBJ2-3; a tentative D call is TRBD2 (7 bases match). Source material: memory CD4+ T cells from blood. The clonotype originates from an adult in good health and CMV-seronegative. The nucleotide sequence is TGTGCCAGCAGTCCCGCGGGGGCCGGCCTTCGTACGCAGTATTTT. It encodes CASSPAGAGLRTQYF.